This T cell receptor (beta chain) came from a study of blood T cell repertoires in COVID-19. This clone was counted a few times. Libraries were prepared by immunoSEQ multiplex PCR; TCRdb keeps only in-frame clonotypes and omits some of them. The sample has under 250,000 clones, around 86% seen once. Trimming took 3 bases from V and 8 from J, leaving 14 bases between them. The CDR3 consists of 13 residues. The germline V gene has CDR1 SGDLS and CDR2 YYNGEE. This clonotype was sampled from a man aged 50 to 60 with COVID-19, enrolled during active disease. J is TRBJ1-2 and V is TRBV9; D not certain. The specimen was peripheral blood. DNA for the CDR3: TGTGCCAGCAGCGGACCGGGATTTGGGGGCTACACCTTC. The encoded protein is CASSGPGFGGYTF.